The subject of this entry is one T cell receptor (beta chain). From germline, CDR1 is SNHLY and CDR2 FYNNEI. The CDR3 totals 15 residues. V trimming: 3 bases; J trimming: 4 bases; junction bases outside the gene matches: 5. These data belong to a study of Ad26.COV2.S vaccination and SARS-CoV-2 variants. Here immunoSEQ multiplex PCR was the method, and the copy in TCRdb shows in-frame clones only, minus some. The table records about 250,000 clones, about 89% of them present only once. The treatment here: 15 to 20 received Ad26.COV2.S at low or high dose, single or two shots; 5 received placebo; per-sample allocation not given. After the first vaccine or placebo injection, samples were drawn on day 63.

The input for sequencing was peripheral blood, taken in a trial of Ad26.COV2.S vaccine versus placebo. The sequence came from a person aged 18-60 years who received the Ad26.COV2.S COVID-19 vaccine or a placebo. This chain connects TRBV2 to TRBJ1-4, with 7 bases aligning to TRBD1. The CDR3 DNA is TGTGCCAGCAGTGAGGGGGACAGAGATAATGAAAAACTGTTTTTT. Protein product: CASSEGDRDNEKLFF. Looking up the rest from reference TRBV2 and TRBJ1-4 gives the full variable domain: EPEVTQTPSHQVTQMGQEVILRCVPISNHLYFYWYRQILGQKVEFLVSFYNNEISEKSEIFDDQFSVERPDGSNFTLKIRSTKLEDSAMYFCASSEGDRDNEKLFFGSGTQLSVL.